These 22 T cell receptor beta chains were all obtained from the same sample, sequenced in a study of T cells in Graves' hyperthyroidism and ophthalmopathy. Regions amplified from RNA transcripts were the TCR beta CDR3 regions. The TCR CDR3 was amplified in a first-round RT-PCR using the HTBI primer set. TCRdb itself ran the multiplex PCR reads through MiXCR, one entry per CDR3 protein. The sample holds approximately 400,000 distinct CDR3 sequences, about an eighth seen once. Specimen: blood. The receptors derive from a man in his fifties or sixties with Graves' ophthalmopathy.

This clonotype was picked up many times. The chain is built from TRBV2 and TRBJ2-7; no firm D call. This CDR3 has 14 residues. Germline V gene sequence: CDR1 SNHLY, CDR2 FYNNEI. V was cut by 3 bases and J by 4 bases, with 13 bases left in between. The CDR3 nucleotides are TGTGCCAGCAGTGATCCTAACCGGGCGTACGAGCAGTACTTC. As protein: CASSDPNRAYEQYF.

This chain links TRBV2 with TRBJ2-2; 12 bases align to TRBD1. V gave up 3 bases and J gave up 2 bases; unmatched junction bases: 4. The CDR3 contains 17 residues. The germline gives CDR1 SNHLY, CDR2 FYNNEI. The CDR3 DNA reads TGTGCCAGCAGTGATCGGGACAGGGGGCCTAACACCGGGGAGCTGTTTTTT. Translation gives CASSDRDRGPNTGELFF.

This clonotype was detected only a few times. The chain carries TRBV19 and TRBJ1-5; tentative D call: TRBD1 (6 bases). The CDR3 runs 17 residues. Trimming left V 5 bases short and J 2 bases short, with 19 bases between. Germline V gives CDR1 LNHDA, CDR2 SQIVND (reference sequence). The CDR3 loop is CASSAYPGGAGNQPQHF. CDR3 bases: TGTGCCAGTAGTGCTTATCCGGGGGGCGCGGGCAATCAGCCCCAGCATTTT.

This clonotype showed up just a few times. The chain combines TRBV25-1 with TRBJ2-1, with 11 bases aligning to TRBD2. V lost 6 bases, J lost 2 bases, and 3 bases stayed unmatched. The CDR3 runs to 15 residues. Germline values: CDR1 MGHDK, CDR2 SYGVNS. CDR3 in amino acids: CASSPSGGTYNEQFF. In DNA form, the CDR3 reads TGTGCCAGCAGCCCTAGCGGGGGGACCTACAATGAGCAGTTCTTC.

The rearrangement links TRBV12-3 or TRBV12-4 to TRBJ2-3, with TRBD1 identical over 9 bases. With 5 bases clipped from V and 4 bases from J, the junction kept 7 bases outside the gene matches. The CDR3 loop spans 15 amino acids. The CDR3 DNA follows: TGTGCCAGCAGTAGTCCCGGGACAGGGCCAGATACGCAGTATTTT. It codes for CASSSPGTGPDTQYF.

In this sample, this clonotype turned up a few times. The rearrangement links TRBV20-1 to TRBJ1-5; possible D gene TRBD1, 5 bases. The V end was cut by 1 base, the J end by 0 bases, with 16 bases between. Looked up from germline, CDR1 is DFQATT and CDR2 is SNEGSKA (reference sequence). This CDR3 contains 17 residues. CDR3 region: CSARAGVFGDSNQPQHF. DNA of the CDR3: TGCAGTGCTAGAGCGGGGGTCTTTGGGGATAGCAATCAGCCCCAGCATTTT.

This rearrangement joins TRBV20-1 to TRBJ2-7, with D tentatively TRBD1 (6 bases). Germline-derived CDR1 and CDR2 are DFQATT and SNEGSKA (reference sequence). This CDR3 is built from 14 residues. The V and J ends lost 0 bases and 3 bases respectively, with 12 bases between them. CDR3 amino acids: CSARDRGRIYEQYF. In DNA, the CDR3 is TGCAGTGCTAGAGACAGGGGAAGGATCTACGAGCAGTACTTC.

The V and J genes are TRBV3-1 and TRBJ2-3; TRBD2 aligns across 8 bases. From germline, CDR1 is LGHDT and CDR2 YNNKEL (reference sequence). The ends lost 2 bases at V and 1 base at J; junction bases unmatched: 2. This CDR3 is built from 15 residues. The CDR3 sequence: CASSQRAGGTDTQYF. As DNA, the CDR3 is TGTGCCAGCAGCCAAAGAGCGGGAGGCACAGATACGCAGTATTTT.

This clonotype turned up a few times. This rearrangement joins TRBV20-1 to TRBJ2-7, with D tentatively TRBD2 (5 bases). The CDR3 is made up of 14 amino acids. Trimming stripped 3 bases from V and 7 bases from J, with 19 bases between. Germline-derived CDR1 and CDR2 are DFQATT and SNEGSKA (reference sequence). CDR3 DNA: TGCAGTGCTAGTTTCGCACTAGTAGGTGGGGAGCAGTACTTC. It yields the protein CSASFALVGGEQYF.

On this clonotype itself: This may be a read error: a much more frequent sequence differs by one nucleotide. This rearrangement joins TRBV12-3 or TRBV12-4 to TRBJ2-7; D remains unclear. Trimming took off 5 bases at V and 3 bases at J, with 11 bases between the two ends. The CDR3 totals 13 residues. The CDR3 DNA reads TGTGCCAGCAGTCCCGCCGGTTTCTACGAGCAGTACTTC. Translation gives CASSPAGFYEQYF.

This clonotype came up many times. CDR3 in amino acids: CSCSQNTDTQYF. The CDR3, as DNA: TGCAGTTGTAGCCAGAACACAGATACGCAGTATTTT. This sequence joins TRBV20-1 and TRBJ2-3; D not resolved. Germline V gives CDR1 DFQATT, CDR2 SNEGSKA (reference sequence). V was clipped by 8 bases and J by 2 bases, with 11 bases between them. The CDR3 runs to 12 residues.

This clonotype was observed at least ten times. The chain has TRBV20-1 and TRBJ2-1; TRBD2 aligns across 15 bases. V lost 2 bases to trimming and J lost 0 bases; unmatched junction nucleotides: 11. This CDR3 spans 20 amino acids. Germline V CDR1 and CDR2: DFQATT, SNEGSKA (reference sequence). This chain's CDR3 is CSARLPRTSGRVSSYNEQFF. CDR3 bases: TGCAGTGCTAGATTACCTCGGACTAGCGGGAGGGTCAGCTCCTACAATGAGCAGTTCTTC.

This clonotype was counted only a few times. The chain carries TRBV20-1 and TRBJ1-1, with D tentatively TRBD1 (5 bases). The CDR3 runs 12 residues. Germline V lookup: CDR1 DFQATT, CDR2 SNEGSKA (reference sequence). V was clipped by 2 bases and J by 5 bases, with 9 bases between them. CDR3 coding DNA: TGCAGTGCTAGAATGGGGGTGACTGAAGCTTTCTTT. Protein product: CSARMGVTEAFF.

In its sample, this clonotype was seen a few times. The chain is built from TRBV25-1 and TRBJ2-7; 9 bases are shared with TRBD1. Germline V gene lookup returns CDR1 MGHDK and CDR2 SYGVNS. The J segment lost 3 bases and the V segment lost 8 bases, leaving 11 bases of the junction unmatched. The CDR3 spans 15 residues. The CDR3 here is CASVVNPGQGYEQYF. The DNA for the CDR3 is TGTGCCAGCGTCGTAAATCCGGGACAGGGCTACGAGCAGTACTTC.

At least ten counts were recorded for this clonotype. The genes are TRBV2 and TRBJ1-6, with D tentatively TRBD1 (6 bases). The V and J ends lost 4 bases and 13 bases respectively, with 14 bases between them. In germline, CDR1 is SNHLY, CDR2 FYNNEI. CDR3 size: 13 residues. This chain's CDR3 is CASSGITGRPLHF. The CDR3 coding sequence is TGTGCCAGCAGTGGTATCACAGGGCGTCCCCTCCACTTT.

This clonotype was counted at least ten times. CDR3 amino acids: CASSLSFDRRPDSLLEAFF. CDR3 sequence (DNA): TGTGCCAGCAGTTTATCTTTCGATAGGAGACCCGATTCTTTGCTTGAAGCTTTCTTT. The V call is TRBV28, the J call TRBJ1-1; D uncertain. The CDR3 is 19 amino acids. V dropped 1 base and J dropped 7 bases, with 28 bases sitting between them. Germline V gene lookup returns CDR1 MDHEN and CDR2 SYDVKM.

This clonotype was seen only once. The chain joins TRBV4-1 to TRBJ2-1, with 10 bases aligning to TRBD1. With 0 bases clipped from V and 2 bases from J, the junction kept 1 base outside the gene matches. Germline-derived CDR1 and CDR2 are MGHRA and YSYEKL. The CDR3 runs 16 residues. DNA for the CDR3: TGCGCCAGCAGCCAAGAGACAGGGGGCGCCTACAATGAGCAGTTCTTC. Amino acid sequence: CASSQETGGAYNEQFF.

As concerns this clonotype: Possible read error: a much larger clone is one base away. The chain joins TRBV28 to TRBJ2-5, with 7 bases that match TRBD1. CDR1 is MDHEN and CDR2 is SYDVKM in the germline V gene. V lost 6 bases, J lost 3 bases, and 10 bases stayed unmatched. CDR3 length: 15 amino acids. CDR3 loop: CASSLPPGTEETQYF. The CDR3 region has the DNA TGTGCCAGCAGCCTCCCGCCGGGGACAGAAGAGACCCAGTACTTC. The whole variable domain, remainder taken from reference TRBV28 and TRBJ2-5, is DVKVTQSSRYLVKRTGEKVFLECVQDMDHENMFWYRQDPGLGLRLIYFSYDVKMKEKGDIPEGYSVSREKKERFSLILESASTNQTSMYLCASSLPPGTEETQYFGPGTRLLVL.

Many counts were recorded for this clonotype. This chain joins TRBV19 and TRBJ2-7; 8 bases are shared with TRBD1. The CDR3 has 16 residues. J was trimmed by 2 bases and V by 2 bases; bases with no gene match: 8. Germline V CDR1 and CDR2: LNHDA, SQIVND (reference sequence). CDR3 sequence: CASSIKQGEIAYEQYF. DNA for the CDR3: TGTGCCAGTAGTATAAAACAGGGGGAAATCGCCTACGAGCAGTACTTC. Drawing the rest from reference TRBV19 and TRBJ2-7, the complete variable domain is DGGITQSPKYLFRKEGQNVTLSCEQNLNHDAMYWYRQDPGQGLRLIYYSQIVNDFQKGDIAEGYSVSREKKESFPLTVTSAQKNPTAFYLCASSIKQGEIAYEQYFGPGTRLTVT.

There are many counts of this clonotype. The chain carries TRBV6-5 and TRBJ1-1; D is unclear. CDR1 and CDR2 from the germline V gene are MNHEY and SVGAGI. Trimming removed 0 bases from V and 3 bases from J, with 14 bases in between. This CDR3 spans 16 amino acids. This chain's CDR3 is CASSYSISFRHTEAFF. The DNA of the CDR3 is TGTGCCAGCAGTTACTCAATTTCTTTCAGGCACACTGAAGCTTTCTTT.

This clonotype was counted only a few times. CDR3 amino acids: CASSRPTKRHYGYTF. In nucleotides, the CDR3 is TGTGCCAGTAGTCGTCCGACTAAGAGACACTATGGCTACACCTTC. The J gene is TRBJ1-2, the V gene TRBV19; D ambiguous. CDR3 length equals 15 residues. The V gene's germline CDR1 is LNHDA and CDR2 SQIVND (reference sequence). Trimming removed 5 bases at V and 3 bases at J, with 16 bases between.

The chain uses TRBV5-4 and TRBJ2-1; 11 positions match TRBD2. The germline gives CDR1 SGHNT, CDR2 YYREEE (reference sequence). Losses at the gene ends were 1 base for V and 7 bases for J; bases not matched to a gene: 4. The CDR3 is 15 residues long. Written as DNA, the CDR3 is TGTGCCAGCAGCTTGCTAGCGGGAGGAAAAAATGAGCAGTTCTTC. As protein: CASSLLAGGKNEQFF.